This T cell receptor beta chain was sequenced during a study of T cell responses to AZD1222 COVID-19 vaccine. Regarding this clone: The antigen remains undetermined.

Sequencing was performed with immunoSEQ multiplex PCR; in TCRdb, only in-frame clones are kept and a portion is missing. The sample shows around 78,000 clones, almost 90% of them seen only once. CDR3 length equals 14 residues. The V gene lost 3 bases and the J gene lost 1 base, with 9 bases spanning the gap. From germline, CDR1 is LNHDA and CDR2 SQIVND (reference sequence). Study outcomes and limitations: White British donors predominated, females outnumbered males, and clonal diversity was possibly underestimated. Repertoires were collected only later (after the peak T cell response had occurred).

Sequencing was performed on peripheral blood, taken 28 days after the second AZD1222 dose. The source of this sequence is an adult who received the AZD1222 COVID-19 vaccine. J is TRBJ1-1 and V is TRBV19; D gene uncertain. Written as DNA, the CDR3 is TGTGCCAGTAGTATCCCCCCGTCGAACACTGAAGCTTTCTTT. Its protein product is CASSIPPSNTEAFF.